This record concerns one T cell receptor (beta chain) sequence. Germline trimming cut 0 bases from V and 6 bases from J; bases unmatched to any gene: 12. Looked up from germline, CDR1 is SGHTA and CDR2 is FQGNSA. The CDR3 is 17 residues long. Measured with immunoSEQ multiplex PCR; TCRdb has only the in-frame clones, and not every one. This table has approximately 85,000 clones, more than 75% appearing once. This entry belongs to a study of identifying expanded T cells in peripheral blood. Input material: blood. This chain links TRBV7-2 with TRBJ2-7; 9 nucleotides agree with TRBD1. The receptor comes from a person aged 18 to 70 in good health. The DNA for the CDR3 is TGTGCCAGCAGCTTAGCCCTTCCGACAGGGGGTGGAGGCGAGCAGTACTTC. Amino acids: CASSLALPTGGGGEQYF. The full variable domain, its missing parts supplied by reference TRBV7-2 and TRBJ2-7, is GAGVSQSPSNKVTEKGKDVELRCDPISGHTALYWYRQSLGQGLEFLIYFQGNSAPDKSGLPSDRFSAERTGGSVSTLTIQRTQQEDSAVYLCASSLALPTGGGGEQYFGPGTRLTVT.